This T cell receptor (beta chain) was sequenced during a study of early T cells in non-severe SARS-CoV-2 infection. Background on the study: Chains from this unsorted whole-blood bulk RNA could not be paired.

Each single cDNA molecule received a unique molecular identifier. Each CDR3 protein gets one entry after TCRdb re-called the 5' RACE reads with MiXCR. This sample has approximately 79,000 distinct CDR3 sequences, with roughly 12% found just once. V dropped 1 base and J dropped 0 bases, with 11 bases sitting between them. Germline V lookup: CDR1 SGHDT, CDR2 YYEEEE. There are 15 residues in the CDR3. Many counts were recorded for this clonotype. No antigen is known for it. Study-wide points: VDJdb matches were skewed toward anti-spike CD8 T cell responses.

The sequence derives from an adult who was a healthcare worker with PCR-confirmed SARS-CoV-2 infection or an uninfected control (not recorded which). Sequencing input: whole blood. The rearrangement joins TRBV5-6 to TRBJ2-7; D gene unclear. In DNA form, the CDR3 reads TGTGCCAGCAGCTTGACAGCAAGCACCTCCTACGAGCAGTACTTC. As protein: CASSLTASTSYEQYF.